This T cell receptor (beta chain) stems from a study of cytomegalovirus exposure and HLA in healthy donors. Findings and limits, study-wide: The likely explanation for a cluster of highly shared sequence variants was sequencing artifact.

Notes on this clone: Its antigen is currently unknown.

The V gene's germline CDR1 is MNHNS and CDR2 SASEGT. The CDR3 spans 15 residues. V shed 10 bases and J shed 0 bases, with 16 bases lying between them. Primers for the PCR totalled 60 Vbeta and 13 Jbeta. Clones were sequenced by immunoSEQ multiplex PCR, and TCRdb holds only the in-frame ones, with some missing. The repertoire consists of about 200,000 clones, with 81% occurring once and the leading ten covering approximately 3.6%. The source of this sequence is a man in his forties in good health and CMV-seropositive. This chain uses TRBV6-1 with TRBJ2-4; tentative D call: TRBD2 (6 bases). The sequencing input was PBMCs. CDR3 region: CATQPAGLAKNIQYF. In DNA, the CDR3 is TGTGCCACCCAGCCGGCGGGGTTAGCCAAAAACATTCAGTACTTC.